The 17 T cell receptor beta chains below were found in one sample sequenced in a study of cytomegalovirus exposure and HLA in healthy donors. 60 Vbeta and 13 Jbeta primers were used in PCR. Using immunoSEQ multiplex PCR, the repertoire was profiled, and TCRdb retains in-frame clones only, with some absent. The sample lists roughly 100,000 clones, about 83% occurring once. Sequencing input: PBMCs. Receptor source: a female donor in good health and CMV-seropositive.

The CDR3 region is CASRHPGSQYF. The CDR3 DNA reads TGTGCCAGCAGGCATCCCGGGTCCCAGTACTTC. The gene calls are TRBV9 and TRBJ2-5; unclear D gene. CDR1 and CDR2 (germline): SGDLS, YYNGEE. The CDR3 consists of 11 residues. Trimming shortened V by 5 bases and J by 9 bases, and 11 bases separated the two germline ends.

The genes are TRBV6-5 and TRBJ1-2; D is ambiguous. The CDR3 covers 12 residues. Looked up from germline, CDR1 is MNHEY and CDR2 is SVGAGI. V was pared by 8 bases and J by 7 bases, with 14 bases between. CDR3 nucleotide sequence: TGTGCCAGCTGGGCCCTTCGGTGTGGCTACACCTTC. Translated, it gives CASWALRCGYTF.

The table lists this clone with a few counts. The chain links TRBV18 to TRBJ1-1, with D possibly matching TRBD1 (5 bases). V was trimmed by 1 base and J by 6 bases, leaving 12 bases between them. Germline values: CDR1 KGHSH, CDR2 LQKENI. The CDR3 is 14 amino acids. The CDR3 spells CASSPLGQGSEAFF. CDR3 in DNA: TGTGCCAGCTCACCACTGGGGCAGGGCTCTGAAGCTTTCTTT.

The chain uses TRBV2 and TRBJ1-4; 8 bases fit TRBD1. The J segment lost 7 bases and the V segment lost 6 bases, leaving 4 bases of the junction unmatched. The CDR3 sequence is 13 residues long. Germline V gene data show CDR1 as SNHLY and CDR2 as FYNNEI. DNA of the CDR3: TGTGCCAGCAGAACGGACAGGGTTGAAAAACTGTTTTTT. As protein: CASRTDRVEKLFF.

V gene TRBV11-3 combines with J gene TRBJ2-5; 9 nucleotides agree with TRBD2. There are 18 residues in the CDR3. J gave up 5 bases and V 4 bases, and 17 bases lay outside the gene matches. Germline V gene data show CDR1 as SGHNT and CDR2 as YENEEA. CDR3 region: CASSSNRVAGAEGETQYF. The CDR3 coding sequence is TGTGCCAGCAGCTCAAATCGGGTAGCGGGGGCTGAGGGGGAGACCCAGTACTTC.

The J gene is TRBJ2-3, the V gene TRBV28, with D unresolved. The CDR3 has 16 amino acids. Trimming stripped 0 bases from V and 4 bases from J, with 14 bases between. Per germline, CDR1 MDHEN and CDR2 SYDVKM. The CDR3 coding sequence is TGTGCCAGCAGTTTATGGGTGACATCGTTTGCAGATACGCAGTATTTT. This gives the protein CASSLWVTSFADTQYF.

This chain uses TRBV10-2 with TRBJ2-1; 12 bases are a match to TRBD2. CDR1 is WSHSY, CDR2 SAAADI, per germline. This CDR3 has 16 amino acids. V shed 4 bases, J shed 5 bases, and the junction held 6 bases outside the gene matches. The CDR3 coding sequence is TGCGCCAGCAGTGGGACGACTAGCGGGAGAAACAATGAGCAGTTCTTC. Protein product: CASSGTTSGRNNEQFF.

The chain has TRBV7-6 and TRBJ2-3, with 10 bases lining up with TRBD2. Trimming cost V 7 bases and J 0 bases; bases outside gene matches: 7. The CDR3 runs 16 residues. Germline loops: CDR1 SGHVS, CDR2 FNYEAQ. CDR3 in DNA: TGTGCCAGCAAGAGCGGGGGGGCCGTCAGCACAGATACGCAGTATTTT. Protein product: CASKSGGAVSTDTQYF.

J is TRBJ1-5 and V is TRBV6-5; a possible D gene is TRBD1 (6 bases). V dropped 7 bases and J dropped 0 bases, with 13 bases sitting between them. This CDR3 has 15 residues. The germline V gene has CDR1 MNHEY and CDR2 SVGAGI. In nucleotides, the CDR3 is TGTGCCAGCATGAGCGACAGGTATAGCAATCAGCCCCAGCATTTT. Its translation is CASMSDRYSNQPQHF.

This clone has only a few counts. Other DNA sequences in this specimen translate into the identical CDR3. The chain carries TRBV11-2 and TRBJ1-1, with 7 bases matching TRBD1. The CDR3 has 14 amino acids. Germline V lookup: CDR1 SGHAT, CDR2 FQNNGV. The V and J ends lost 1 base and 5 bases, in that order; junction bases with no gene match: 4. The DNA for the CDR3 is TGTGCCAGCAGCTTAGGACAGGGATGGACTGAAGCTTTCTTT. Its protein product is CASSLGQGWTEAFF.

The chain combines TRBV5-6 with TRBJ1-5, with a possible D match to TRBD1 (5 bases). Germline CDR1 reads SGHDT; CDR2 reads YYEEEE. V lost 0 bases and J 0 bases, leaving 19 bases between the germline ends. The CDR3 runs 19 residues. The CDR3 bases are TGTGCCAGCAGCTTGGGAGGATCTACCCGACAGTATAGCAATCAGCCCCAGCATTTT. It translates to CASSLGGSTRQYSNQPQHF.

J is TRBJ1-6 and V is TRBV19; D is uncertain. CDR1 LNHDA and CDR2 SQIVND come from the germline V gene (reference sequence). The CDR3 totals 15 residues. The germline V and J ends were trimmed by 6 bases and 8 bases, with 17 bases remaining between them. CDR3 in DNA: TGTGCCAGTAGGTCATCCGGGAAAGAATATTCACCCCTCCACTTT. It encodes CASRSSGKEYSPLHF.

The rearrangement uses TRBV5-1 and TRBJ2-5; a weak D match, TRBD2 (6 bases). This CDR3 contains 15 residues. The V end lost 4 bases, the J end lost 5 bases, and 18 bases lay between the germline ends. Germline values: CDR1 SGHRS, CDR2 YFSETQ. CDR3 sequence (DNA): TGCGCCAGCAGCCCCAGAACGGGGGTCGGGGAGACCCAGTACTTC. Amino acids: CASSPRTGVGETQYF.

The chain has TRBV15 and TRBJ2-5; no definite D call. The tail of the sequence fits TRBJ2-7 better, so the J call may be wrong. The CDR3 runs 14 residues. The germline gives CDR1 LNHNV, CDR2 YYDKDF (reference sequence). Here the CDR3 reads CATSRVFNSYEQYF. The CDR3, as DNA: TGTGCCACCAGCAGAGTCTTTAACTCCTACGAGCAGTACTTC.

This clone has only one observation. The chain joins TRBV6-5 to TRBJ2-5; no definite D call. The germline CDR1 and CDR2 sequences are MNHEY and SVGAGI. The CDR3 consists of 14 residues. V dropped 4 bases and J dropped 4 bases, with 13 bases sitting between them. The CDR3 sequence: CASSSAPLGETQYF. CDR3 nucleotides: TGTGCCAGCAGTTCAGCGCCCCTCGGAGAGACCCAGTACTTC.

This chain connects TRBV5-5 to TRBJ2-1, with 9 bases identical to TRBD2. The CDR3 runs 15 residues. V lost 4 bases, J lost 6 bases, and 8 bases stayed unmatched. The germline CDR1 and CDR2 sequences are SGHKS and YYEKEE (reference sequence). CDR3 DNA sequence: TGTGCCAGCAGCCCGGGACTAGCAATAGGCAATGAGCAGTTCTTC. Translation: CASSPGLAIGNEQFF.

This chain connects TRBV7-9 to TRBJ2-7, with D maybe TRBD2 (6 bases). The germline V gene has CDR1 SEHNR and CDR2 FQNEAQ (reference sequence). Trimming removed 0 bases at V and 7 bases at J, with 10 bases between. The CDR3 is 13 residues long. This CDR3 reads CASSLAGEEEQYF. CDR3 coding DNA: TGTGCCAGCAGCTTAGCTGGGGAGGAAGAGCAGTACTTC.